The next 2 T cell receptor beta chains were all read from a single sample in a study of blood T cell repertoires in COVID-19 (dated by TCRdb to about 2020). The library was produced with the immunoSEQ multiplex PCR assay. TCRdb mirrors the immuneACCESS table, restricted to in-frame sequences. Some clones are absent from its copies; in checked studies, under half trace to an unresolved V gene, and the reason for the others is unknown. The sample yields tens of thousands of clones; around 83% were counted once. Approximately 4.1% of the sample lies in the top ten. Sequenced: peripheral blood. The source of these receptors is a man in his fifties with acute or convalescent COVID-19.

The chain couples TRBV5-1 to TRBJ1-1; TRBD1 matches 8 bases. The CDR3 covers 14 residues. With 4 bases clipped from V and 3 bases from J, the junction kept 5 bases outside the gene matches. Germline CDR1 reads SGHRS; CDR2 reads YFSETQ. The CDR3 sequence: CASSEQGGYTEAFF. For the CDR3, the DNA is TGCGCCAGCAGCGAACAGGGGGGCTACACTGAAGCTTTCTTT.

This rearrangement joins TRBV12-5 to TRBJ2-7, with 10 bases lining up with TRBD1. Trimming cost V 10 bases and J 4 bases; bases outside gene matches: 4. The germline CDR1 and CDR2 sequences are LGHNT and FRNRAP. CDR3 size: 12 residues. The chain's CDR3 is CANRDRGYEQYF. The CDR3 nucleotides read TGTGCTAACCGGGACAGGGGATACGAGCAGTACTTC.